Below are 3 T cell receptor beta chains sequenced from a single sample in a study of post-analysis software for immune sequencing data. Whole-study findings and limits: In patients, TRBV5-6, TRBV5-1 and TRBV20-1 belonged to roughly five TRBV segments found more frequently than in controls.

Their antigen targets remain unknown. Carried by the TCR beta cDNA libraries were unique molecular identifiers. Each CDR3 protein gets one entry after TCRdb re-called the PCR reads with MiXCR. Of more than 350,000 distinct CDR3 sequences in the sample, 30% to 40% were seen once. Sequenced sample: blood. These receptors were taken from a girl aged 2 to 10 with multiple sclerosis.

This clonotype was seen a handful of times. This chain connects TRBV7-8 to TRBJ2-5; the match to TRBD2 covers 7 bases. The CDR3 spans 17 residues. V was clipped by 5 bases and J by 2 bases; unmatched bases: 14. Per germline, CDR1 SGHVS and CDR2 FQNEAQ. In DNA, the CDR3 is TGTGCCAGCAGCCCAAGCCGGCTAGCGGACTATCAAGAGACCCAGTACTTC. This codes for CASSPSRLADYQETQYF.

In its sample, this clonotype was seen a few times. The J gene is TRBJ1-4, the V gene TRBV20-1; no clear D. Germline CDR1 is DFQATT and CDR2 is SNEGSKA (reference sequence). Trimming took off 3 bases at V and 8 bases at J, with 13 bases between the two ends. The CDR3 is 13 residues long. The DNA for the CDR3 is TGCAGTGCTAGTCCCTACCAGGCGGAAAAACTGTTTTTT. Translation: CSASPYQAEKLFF.

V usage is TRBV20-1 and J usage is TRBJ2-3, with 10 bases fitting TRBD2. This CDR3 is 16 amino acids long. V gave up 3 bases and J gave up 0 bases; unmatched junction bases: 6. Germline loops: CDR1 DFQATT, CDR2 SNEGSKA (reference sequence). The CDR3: CSARGGTSASTDTQYF. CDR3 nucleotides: TGCAGTGCTAGGGGTGGGACTAGCGCGAGCACAGATACGCAGTATTTT.